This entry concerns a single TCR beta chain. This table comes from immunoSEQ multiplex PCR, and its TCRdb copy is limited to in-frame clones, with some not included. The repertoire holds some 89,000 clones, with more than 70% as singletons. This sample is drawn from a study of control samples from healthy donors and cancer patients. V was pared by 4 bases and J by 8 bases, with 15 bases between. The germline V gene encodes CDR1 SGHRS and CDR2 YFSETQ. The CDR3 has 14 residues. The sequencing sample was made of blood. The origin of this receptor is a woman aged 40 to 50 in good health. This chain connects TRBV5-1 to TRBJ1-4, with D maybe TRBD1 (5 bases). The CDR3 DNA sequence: TGCGCCAGCAGCGAGGGACGTGAAGGAGAAAAACTGTTTTTT. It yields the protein CASSEGREGEKLFF.